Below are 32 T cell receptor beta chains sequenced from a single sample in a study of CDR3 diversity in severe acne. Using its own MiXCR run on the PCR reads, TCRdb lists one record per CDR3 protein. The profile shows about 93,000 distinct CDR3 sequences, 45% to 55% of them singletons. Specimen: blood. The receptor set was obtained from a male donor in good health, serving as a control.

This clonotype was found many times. CDR3 coding DNA: TGCGCCAGCAGCCAGGGGTTGGCGGGAGGGGTCTTGGACACTGAAGCTTTCTTT. Protein product: CASSQGLAGGVLDTEAFF. The chain links TRBV5-1 to TRBJ1-1, with D possibly matching TRBD1 (6 bases). Germline CDR1 SGHRS, CDR2 YFSETQ. The CDR3 is 18 residues long. V gave up 4 bases and J gave up 3 bases, with 25 bases separating them.

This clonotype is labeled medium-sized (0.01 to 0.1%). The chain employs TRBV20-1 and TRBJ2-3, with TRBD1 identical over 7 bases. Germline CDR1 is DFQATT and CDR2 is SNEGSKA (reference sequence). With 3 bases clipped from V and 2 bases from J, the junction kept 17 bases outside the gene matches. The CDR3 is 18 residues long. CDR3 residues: CSARGPFGDRLLTDTQYF. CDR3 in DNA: TGCAGTGCTAGGGGACCTTTCGGGGACAGACTTCTCACAGATACGCAGTATTTT.

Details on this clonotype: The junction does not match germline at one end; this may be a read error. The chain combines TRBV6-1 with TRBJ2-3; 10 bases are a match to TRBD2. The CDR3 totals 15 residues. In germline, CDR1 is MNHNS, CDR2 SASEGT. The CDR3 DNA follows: TGTGCCAGCAGTGAGGCTAGCGGGGGCACAGATACGCAGTGTTTT. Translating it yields CASSEASGGTDTQCF.

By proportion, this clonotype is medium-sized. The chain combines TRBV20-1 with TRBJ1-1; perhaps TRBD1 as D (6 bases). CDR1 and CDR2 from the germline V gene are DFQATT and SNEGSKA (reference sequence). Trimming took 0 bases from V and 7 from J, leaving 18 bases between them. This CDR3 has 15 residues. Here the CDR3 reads CSARDITGFDIEAFF. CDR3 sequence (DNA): TGCAGTGCTAGAGATATCACAGGGTTCGATATTGAAGCTTTCTTT.

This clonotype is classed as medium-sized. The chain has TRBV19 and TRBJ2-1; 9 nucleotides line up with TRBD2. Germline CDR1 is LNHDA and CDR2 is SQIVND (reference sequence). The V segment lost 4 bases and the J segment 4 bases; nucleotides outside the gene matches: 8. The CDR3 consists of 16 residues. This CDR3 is CASSNPGTSSYNEQFF. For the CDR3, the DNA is TGTGCCAGTAGTAACCCCGGGACTAGCTCTTACAATGAGCAGTTCTTC.

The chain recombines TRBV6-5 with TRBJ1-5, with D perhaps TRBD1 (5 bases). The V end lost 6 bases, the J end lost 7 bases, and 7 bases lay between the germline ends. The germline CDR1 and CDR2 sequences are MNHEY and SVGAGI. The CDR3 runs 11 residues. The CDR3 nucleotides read TGTGCCAGCAGGAGGGGACAGCCCCAGCATTTT. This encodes CASRRGQPQHF.

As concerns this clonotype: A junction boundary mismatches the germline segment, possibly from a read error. The chain's CDR3 is CASSLAGPVPYEQYF. The CDR3, as DNA: TGCGCCAGCAGCTTAGCGGGGCCCGTTCCCTACGAGCAGTACTTC. This chain uses TRBV7-9 with TRBJ2-7, with TRBD2 matching 8 bases. From germline, CDR1 is SEHNR and CDR2 FQNEAQ (reference sequence). This CDR3 region has 15 residues.

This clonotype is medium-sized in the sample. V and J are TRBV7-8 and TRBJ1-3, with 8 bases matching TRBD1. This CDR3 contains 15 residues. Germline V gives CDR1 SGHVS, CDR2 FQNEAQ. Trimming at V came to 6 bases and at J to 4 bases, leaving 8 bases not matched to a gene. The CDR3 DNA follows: TGTGCCAGCAGTCAAGACGGGGACAGGGGAAACACCATATATTTT. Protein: CASSQDGDRGNTIYF.

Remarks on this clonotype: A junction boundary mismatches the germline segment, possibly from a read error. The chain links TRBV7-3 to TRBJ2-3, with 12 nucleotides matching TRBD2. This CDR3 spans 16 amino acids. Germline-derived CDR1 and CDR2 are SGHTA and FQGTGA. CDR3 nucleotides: TGCGCCAGCAGCCCAACTAGCGGGGGGAACACAGATACGCAGTATTTT. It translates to CASSPTSGGNTDTQYF.

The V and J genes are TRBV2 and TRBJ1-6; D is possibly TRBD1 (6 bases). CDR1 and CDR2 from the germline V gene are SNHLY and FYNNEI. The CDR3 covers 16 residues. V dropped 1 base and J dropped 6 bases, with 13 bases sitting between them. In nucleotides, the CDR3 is TGTGCCAGCAGTGAAGGCGGGGGGGCTGGTAATTCACCCCTCCACTTT. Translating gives CASSEGGGAGNSPLHF.

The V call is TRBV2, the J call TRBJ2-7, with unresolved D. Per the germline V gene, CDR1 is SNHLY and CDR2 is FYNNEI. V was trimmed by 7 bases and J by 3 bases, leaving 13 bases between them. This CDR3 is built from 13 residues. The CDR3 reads CASTPQSVYEQYF. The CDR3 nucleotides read TGTGCCAGCACCCCCCAAAGTGTCTACGAGCAGTACTTC. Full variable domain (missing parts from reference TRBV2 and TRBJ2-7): EPEVTQTPSHQVTQMGQEVILRCVPISNHLYFYWYRQILGQKVEFLVSFYNNEISEKSEIFDDQFSVERPDGSNFTLKIRSTKLEDSAMYFCASTPQSVYEQYFGPGTRLTVT.

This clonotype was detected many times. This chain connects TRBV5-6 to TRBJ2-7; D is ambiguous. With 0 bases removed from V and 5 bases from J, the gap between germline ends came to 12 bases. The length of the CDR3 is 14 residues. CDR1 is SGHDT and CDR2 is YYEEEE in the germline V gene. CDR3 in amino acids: CASSLDSVEDEQYF. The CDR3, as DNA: TGTGCCAGCAGCTTGGACAGTGTTGAGGACGAGCAGTACTTC.

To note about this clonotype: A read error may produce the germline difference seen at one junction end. CDR3 sequence (DNA): TGTGCCATCAGTCGAAGCGGGGGCCAGTACGTGCAGTACTTC. Translated: CAISRSGGQYVQYF. This sequence joins TRBV10-3 and TRBJ2-7; 8 nucleotides agree with TRBD2. The CDR3 is 14 residues long. Germline CDR1 is ENHRY and CDR2 is SYGVKD.

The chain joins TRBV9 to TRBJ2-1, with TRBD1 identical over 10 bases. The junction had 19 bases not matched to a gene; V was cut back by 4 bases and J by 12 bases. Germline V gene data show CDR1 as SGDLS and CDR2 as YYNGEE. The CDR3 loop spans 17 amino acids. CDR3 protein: CASSPRPGQGLGSGQFF. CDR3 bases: TGTGCCAGCAGCCCGCGTCCGGGACAGGGGCTCGGAAGTGGGCAGTTCTTC.

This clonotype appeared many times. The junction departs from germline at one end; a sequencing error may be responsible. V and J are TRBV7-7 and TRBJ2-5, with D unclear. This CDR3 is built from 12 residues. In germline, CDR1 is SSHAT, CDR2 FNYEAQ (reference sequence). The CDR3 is CASSRPSETQYF. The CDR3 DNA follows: TGTGCTAGCAGCCGTCCGTCAGAGACCCAGTACTTC.

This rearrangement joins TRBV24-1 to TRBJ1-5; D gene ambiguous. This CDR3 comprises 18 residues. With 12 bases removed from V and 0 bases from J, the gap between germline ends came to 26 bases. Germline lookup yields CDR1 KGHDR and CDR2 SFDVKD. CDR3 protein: CALSKESFSERSNQPQHF. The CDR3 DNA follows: TGTGCCTTGTCCAAAGAAAGCTTCAGTGAGCGTAGCAATCAGCCCCAGCATTTT.

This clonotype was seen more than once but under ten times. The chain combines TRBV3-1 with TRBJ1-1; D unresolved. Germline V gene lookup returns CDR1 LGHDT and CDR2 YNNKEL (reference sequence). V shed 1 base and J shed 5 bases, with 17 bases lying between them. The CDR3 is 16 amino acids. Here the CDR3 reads CASSQGSGGIWTEAFF. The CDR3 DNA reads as TGTGCCAGCAGCCAAGGGTCTGGCGGCATTTGGACTGAAGCTTTCTTT. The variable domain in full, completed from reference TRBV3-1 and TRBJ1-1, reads DTAVSQTPKYLVTQMGNDKSIKCEQNLGHDTMYWYKQDSKKFLKIMFSYNNKELIINETVPNRFSPKSPDKAHLNLHINSLELGDSAVYFCASSQGSGGIWTEAFFGQGTRLTVV.

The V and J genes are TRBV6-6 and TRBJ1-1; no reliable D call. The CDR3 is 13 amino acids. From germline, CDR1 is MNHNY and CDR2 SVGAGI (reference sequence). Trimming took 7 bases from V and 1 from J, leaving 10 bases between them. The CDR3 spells CASIGGWNTEAFF. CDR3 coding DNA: TGTGCCAGCATAGGCGGATGGAACACTGAAGCTTTCTTT.

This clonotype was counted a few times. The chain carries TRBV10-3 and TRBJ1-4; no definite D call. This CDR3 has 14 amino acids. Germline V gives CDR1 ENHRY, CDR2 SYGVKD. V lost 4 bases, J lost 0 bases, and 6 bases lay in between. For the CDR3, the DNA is TGTGCCATCAGTGTGGAGGCAACTAATGAAAAACTGTTTTTT. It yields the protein CAISVEATNEKLFF.

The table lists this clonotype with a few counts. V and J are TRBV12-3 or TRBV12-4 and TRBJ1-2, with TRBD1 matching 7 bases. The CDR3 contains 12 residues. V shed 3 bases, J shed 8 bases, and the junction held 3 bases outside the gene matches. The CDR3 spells CASSLGQYGYTF. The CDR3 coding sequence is TGTGCCAGCAGTTTGGGACAGTACGGCTACACCTTC.

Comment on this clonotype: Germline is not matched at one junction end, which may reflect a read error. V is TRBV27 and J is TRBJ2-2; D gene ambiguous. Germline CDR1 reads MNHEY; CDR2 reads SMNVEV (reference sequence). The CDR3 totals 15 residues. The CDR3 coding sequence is TGTGTCAGCAGTTTTTCAGCTAGATCGGTCGGGGAGCTGTTTTTT. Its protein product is CVSSFSARSVGELFF.

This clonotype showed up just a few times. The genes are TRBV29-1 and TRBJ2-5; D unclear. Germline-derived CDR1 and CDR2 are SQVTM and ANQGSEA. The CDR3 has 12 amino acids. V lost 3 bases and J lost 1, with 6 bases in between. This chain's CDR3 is CSVESGQETQYF. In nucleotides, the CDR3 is TGCAGCGTTGAGTCGGGCCAAGAGACCCAGTACTTC.

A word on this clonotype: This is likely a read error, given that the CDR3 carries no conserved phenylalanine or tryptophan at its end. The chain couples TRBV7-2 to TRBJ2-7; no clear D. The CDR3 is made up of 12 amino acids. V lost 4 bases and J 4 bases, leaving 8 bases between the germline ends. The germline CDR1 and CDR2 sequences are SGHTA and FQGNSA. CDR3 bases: TGTGCCAGCAGCTCGGACCTGTACGAGCAGTACTGC. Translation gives CASSSDLYEQYC.

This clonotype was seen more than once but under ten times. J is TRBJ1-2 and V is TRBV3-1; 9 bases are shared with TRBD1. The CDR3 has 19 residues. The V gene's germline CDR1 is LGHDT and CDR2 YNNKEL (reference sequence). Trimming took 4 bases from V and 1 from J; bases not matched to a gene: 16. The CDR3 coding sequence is TGTGCCAGCAGCCCCAACCATCCCGCGGACAGGGGTATTAACTATGGCTACACCTTC. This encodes CASSPNHPADRGINYGYTF. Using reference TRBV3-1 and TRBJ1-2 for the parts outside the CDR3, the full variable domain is DTAVSQTPKYLVTQMGNDKSIKCEQNLGHDTMYWYKQDSKKFLKIMFSYNNKELIINETVPNRFSPKSPDKAHLNLHINSLELGDSAVYFCASSPNHPADRGINYGYTFGSGTRLTVV.

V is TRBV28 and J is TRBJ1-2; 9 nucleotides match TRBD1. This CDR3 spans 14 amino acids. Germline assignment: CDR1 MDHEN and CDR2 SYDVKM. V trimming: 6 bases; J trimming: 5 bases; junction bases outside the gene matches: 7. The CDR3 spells CASREGQGGYGYTF. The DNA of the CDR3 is TGTGCCAGCAGGGAGGGACAGGGAGGATATGGCTACACCTTC.

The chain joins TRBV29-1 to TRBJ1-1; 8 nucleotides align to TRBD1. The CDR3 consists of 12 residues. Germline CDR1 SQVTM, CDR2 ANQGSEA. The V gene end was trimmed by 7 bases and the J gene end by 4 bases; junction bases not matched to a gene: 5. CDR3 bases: TGCAGCGCGACAGGGGTTTCCACTGAAGCTTTCTTT. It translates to CSATGVSTEAFF.

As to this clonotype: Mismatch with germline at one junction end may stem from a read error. CDR3 amino acids: CATSELGPDTRELFF. In nucleotides, the CDR3 is TGTGCCACCAGTGAACTGGGACCGGACACCAGGGAGCTGTTTTTT. This chain joins TRBV24-1 and TRBJ2-2; D assignment may be TRBD1 or TRBD2 (5 bases each). CDR1 is KGHDR, CDR2 SFDVKD, per germline. CDR3 length: 15 residues.

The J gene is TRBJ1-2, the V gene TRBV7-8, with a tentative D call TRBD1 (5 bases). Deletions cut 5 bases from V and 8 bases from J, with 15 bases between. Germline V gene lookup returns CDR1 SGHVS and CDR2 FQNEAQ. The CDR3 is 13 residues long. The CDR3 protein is CASSLGPGTGYTF. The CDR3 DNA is TGTGCCAGCAGCCTCGGACCGGGGACCGGCTACACCTTC.

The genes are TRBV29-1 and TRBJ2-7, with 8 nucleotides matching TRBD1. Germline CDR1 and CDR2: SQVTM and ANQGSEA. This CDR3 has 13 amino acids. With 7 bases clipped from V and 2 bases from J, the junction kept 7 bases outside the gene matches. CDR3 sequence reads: CSAGQGSPYEQYF. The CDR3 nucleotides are TGCAGCGCCGGACAGGGTAGCCCCTACGAGCAGTACTTC.

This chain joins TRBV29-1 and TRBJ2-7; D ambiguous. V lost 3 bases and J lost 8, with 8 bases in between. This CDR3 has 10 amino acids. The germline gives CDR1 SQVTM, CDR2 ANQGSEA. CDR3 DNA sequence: TGCAGCGTTGAGGACCTCAAGCAGTACTTC. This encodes CSVEDLKQYF.

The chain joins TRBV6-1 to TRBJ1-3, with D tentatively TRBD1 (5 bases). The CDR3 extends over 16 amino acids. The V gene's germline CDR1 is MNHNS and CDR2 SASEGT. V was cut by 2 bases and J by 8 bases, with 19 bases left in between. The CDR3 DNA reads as TGTGCCAGCAGTGAATTCCAGGGTGACTATGGCTACACCATATATTTT. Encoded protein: CASSEFQGDYGYTIYF.

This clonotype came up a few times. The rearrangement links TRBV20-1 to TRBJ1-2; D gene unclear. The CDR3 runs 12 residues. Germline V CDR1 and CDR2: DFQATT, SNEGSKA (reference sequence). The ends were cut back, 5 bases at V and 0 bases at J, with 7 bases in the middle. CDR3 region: CSALPTNYGYTF. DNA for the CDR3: TGCAGTGCTCTACCTACTAACTATGGCTACACCTTC.